The TCR beta chain described here comes from a study of CD8 T cells in ankylosing spondylitis (dated by TCRdb to 2016 to 2017). Background for the entire study: T cell receptor beta repertoires were profiled in healthy donors and ankylosing spondylitis patients so that disease-linked TCR variants could be found. The full study cohort comprised 20 to 25 ankylosing spondylitis patients and 85 to 120 healthy donors. Peripheral blood samples were taken, and synovial fluid was additionally collected from ankylosing spondylitis patients. The study at large found these results: In peripheral blood, the disease-linked clones were found at relatively low frequencies and had a CD8+ phenotype. The disease-linked clones were reported as significantly enriched in matched synovial fluid samples from ankylosing spondylitis patients. Some TCR beta motif variants had previously been reported in synovial fluid and blood of reactive arthritis patients, which suggested common disease-initiation mechanisms. A TCR beta motif of about 8 highly homologous amino acid variants appeared characteristic of blood from ankylosing spondylitis patients.

This clonotype has a handful of counts. No cognate antigen has been identified for it. Qualities for individual bases were not recorded, and no much larger clone is one base off. The instrument was an Illumina HiSeq 2500. Quantitative 5'-RACE with molecular barcodes was used to prepare TCR beta libraries. The authors processed their data as follows. Disease-linked TCR variants were identified with a new computational method built on a probabilistic model of VDJ rearrangement. Using fastp at Q25 and MiXCR, TCRdb reprocessed the public reads and kept productive beta chains. Identical CDR3 protein sequences are pooled into one entry, listed with their most common genes and DNA. The V and J calls and clone size are TCRdb's, not the authors'. The sample table contains around 430,000 distinct CDR3 sequences; only one count was recorded for 15% to 20% of them. The ten largest clones capture over 1% of the sample.

Trimming takes 4 bases from V and 5 bases from J, and the germline ends sit 14 bases apart. CDR1 and CDR2 (SGHDN, FVKESK) derive from the germline V gene. Its CDR3 holds 14 amino acids, cysteine through phenylalanine. This entry keeps only the CDR3 DNA: 42 bases, framed from base 1. Sequenced input: blood, either unsorted or a sorted T cell fraction (not recorded which). This sequence originates from a male donor with ankylosing spondylitis. The V and J segments used are TRBV14 and TRBJ1-1, and possibly TRBD1, on 5 matching bases. The nucleotides are TGTGCCAGCAGCCCCCTGTTGGGGCTGACTGAAGCTTTCTTT. This yields the protein CASSPLLGLTEAFF.